This entry lists 10 T cell receptor beta chains sequenced from one sample in a study of CD8 T cells in ankylosing spondylitis. TCRdb reanalysed the 5' RACE reads using MiXCR and keeps one entry per CDR3 protein. The sample yields 35,000 to 50,000 distinct CDR3 sequences, approximately 10% seen once. Input material: blood, either unsorted or a sorted T cell fraction (not recorded which). These receptors all stem from a male donor with ankylosing spondylitis or in good health (not recorded which).

The rearrangement uses TRBV5-4 and TRBJ2-1; the D call may be TRBD1 or TRBD2 (5 bases each). The CDR3 contains 15 residues. V lost 7 bases and J 0 bases, leaving 14 bases between the germline ends. Per the germline V gene, CDR1 is SGHNT and CDR2 is YYREEE (reference sequence). CDR3 sequence reads: CASGSGLISYNEQFF. For the CDR3, the DNA is TGTGCCAGCGGCTCGGGGCTCATCTCCTACAATGAGCAGTTCTTC.

This clonotype has a handful of counts. One end of the junction varies from germline; a read error may be responsible. This rearrangement joins TRBV7-6 to TRBJ2-1, with D uncertain. The germline gives CDR1 SGHVS, CDR2 FNYEAQ. CDR3 size: 13 residues. CDR3 DNA sequence: TGTGCTAGCAGCTTAGCTGCCGGGTATGAGCAGTTCTTC. It specifies CASSLAAGYEQFF.

A single count supports this clonotype. One end of the junction varies from germline; a read error may be responsible. The chain links TRBV14 to TRBJ1-1, with D perhaps matching TRBD1 (5 bases). The CDR3 totals 12 residues. Germline lookup yields CDR1 SGHDN and CDR2 FVKESK. The CDR3 region is CASSLTMGPSVF. CDR3 coding DNA: TGTGCCAGCAGCCTAACTATGGGACCCTCGGTCTTT. The full variable domain, completed using reference TRBV14 and TRBJ1-1, is EAGVTQFPSHSVIEKGQTVTLRCDPISGHDNLYWYRRVMGKEIKFLLHFVKESKQDESGMPNNRFLAERTGGTYSTLKVQPAELEDSGVYFCASSLTMGPSVFGQGTRLTVV.

V is TRBV15 and J is TRBJ2-7, with D hard to call. Trimming shortened V by 5 bases and J by 2 bases, and 16 bases separated the two germline ends. Germline values: CDR1 LNHNV, CDR2 YYDKDF (reference sequence). This CDR3 contains 15 residues. CDR3 nucleotides: TGTGCCACCAGCGACCCTACTGACCGCCCCTACGAGCAGTACTTC. Amino acid sequence: CATSDPTDRPYEQYF.

This clonotype has ten or more counts. The chain links TRBV20-1 to TRBJ2-2, with D possibly matching TRBD1 (5 bases). V was cut by 2 bases and J by 7 bases, with 14 bases left in between. Germline V gives CDR1 DFQATT, CDR2 SNEGSKA (reference sequence). The CDR3 spans 14 residues. The CDR3 DNA is TGCAGTGCTAGACTGCAGGGTGTCGGCGGGGAGCTGTTTTTT. The encoded protein is CSARLQGVGGELFF.

At least ten counts were recorded for this clonotype. The chain links TRBV5-1 to TRBJ2-7; 7 bases are a match to TRBD2. From germline, CDR1 is SGHRS and CDR2 YFSETQ. With V trimmed by 3 bases and J by 2 bases, 5 bases remained unmatched. The CDR3 extends over 14 amino acids. CDR3 coding DNA: TGCGCCAGCAGCTCTTACAGCGGGGCCTACGAGCAGTACTTC. As protein: CASSSYSGAYEQYF.

This clonotype was picked up many times. The rearrangement joins TRBV18 to TRBJ2-1, with TRBD2 matching 8 bases. The CDR3 loop spans 15 amino acids. V shed 3 bases and J 9 bases; nucleotides not matched to a gene: 10. Germline CDR1 KGHSH, CDR2 LQKENI. CDR3 sequence: CASSPPGLDPSEQFF. The CDR3, as DNA: TGTGCCAGCTCACCCCCGGGACTAGACCCTAGTGAGCAGTTCTTC.

CDR3 sequence reads: CASSRWATGGYGYTF. CDR3 DNA sequence: TGTGCCAGCAGCCGGTGGGCCACAGGGGGCTATGGCTACACCTTC. The chain is built from TRBV5-6 and TRBJ1-2; 8 bases fit TRBD1. Germline V gene sequence: CDR1 SGHDT, CDR2 YYEEEE. Trimming took 4 bases from V and 4 from J; bases not matched to a gene: 9. CDR3 size: 15 residues.

This clonotype was recorded many times. The V call is TRBV5-1, the J call TRBJ1-1, with 7 bases identical to TRBD1. Trimming cost V 4 bases and J 11 bases; bases outside gene matches: 17. This CDR3 comprises 15 residues. CDR1 and CDR2 (germline): SGHRS, YFSETQ. This CDR3 reads CASSQTGTGQPRAFF. DNA of the CDR3: TGCGCCAGCAGCCAGACAGGGACTGGCCAACCCCGGGCTTTCTTT.

Comments on this clonotype: At one boundary the junction diverges from the germline segment, which might be a read error. This chain joins TRBV7-3 and TRBJ1-1; weak D call: TRBD1 (6 bases). The CDR3 is made up of 13 amino acids. Germline V gives CDR1 SGHTA, CDR2 FQGTGA. CDR3 DNA: TGTACCAGCAGCCGCCGGACAGACACTGAAGCTTTCTTT. Amino acids: CTSSRRTDTEAFF. The complete variable domain, with remaining parts taken from reference TRBV7-3 and TRBJ1-1, reads GAGVSQTPSNKVTEKGKYVELRCDPISGHTALYWYRQSLGQGPEFLIYFQGTGAADDSGLPNDRFFAVRPEGSVSTLKIQRTERGDSAVYLCTSSRRTDTEAFFGQGTRLTVV.